This record concerns one T cell receptor (beta chain) sequence. Its antigen is not known. The sample comes from a study of cytomegalovirus exposure and HLA in healthy donors. Germline V CDR1 and CDR2: SGHRS, YFSETQ. CDR3 size: 14 residues. V lost 3 bases to trimming and J lost 3 bases; unmatched junction nucleotides: 5. 13 Jbeta primers and 60 Vbeta primers were used for the PCR. Only in-frame clones appear in the TCRdb table, and some are missing; sequencing was by immunoSEQ multiplex PCR. Here the sample spans about 99,000 clones, 79% being singletons. The study's findings and limits: Productive status was seen about 90% or about 30% of the time for most TCR beta V segments in an earlier analysis.

This rearrangement joins TRBV5-1 to TRBJ2-7, with 8 bases aligning to TRBD1. The clonotype was recovered from a male donor in good health and CMV-seropositive. Sequencing was carried out using PBMCs. CDR3 coding DNA: TGCGCCAGCAGCTCCGGGACAGGCATCTACGAGCAGTACTTC. It yields the protein CASSSGTGIYEQYF.